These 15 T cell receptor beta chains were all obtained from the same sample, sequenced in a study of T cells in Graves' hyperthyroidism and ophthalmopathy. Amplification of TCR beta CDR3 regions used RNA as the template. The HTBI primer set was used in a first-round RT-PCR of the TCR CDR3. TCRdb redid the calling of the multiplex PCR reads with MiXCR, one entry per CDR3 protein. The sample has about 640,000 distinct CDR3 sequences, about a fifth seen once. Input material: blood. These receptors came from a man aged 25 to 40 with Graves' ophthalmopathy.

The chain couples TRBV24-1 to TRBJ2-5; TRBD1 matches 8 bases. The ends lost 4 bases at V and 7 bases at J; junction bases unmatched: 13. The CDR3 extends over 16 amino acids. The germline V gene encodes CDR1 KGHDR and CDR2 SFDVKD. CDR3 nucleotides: TGTGCCACCAGTGACTCCGGGACAGGCCAAATAACGACCCAGTACTTC. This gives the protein CATSDSGTGQITTQYF.

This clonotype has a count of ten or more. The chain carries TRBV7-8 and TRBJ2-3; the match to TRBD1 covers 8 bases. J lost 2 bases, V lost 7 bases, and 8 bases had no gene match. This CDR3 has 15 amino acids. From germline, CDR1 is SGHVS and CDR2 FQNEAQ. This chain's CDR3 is CASIGTGGITDTQYF. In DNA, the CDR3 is TGTGCCAGCATCGGAACAGGGGGTATCACAGATACGCAGTATTTT.

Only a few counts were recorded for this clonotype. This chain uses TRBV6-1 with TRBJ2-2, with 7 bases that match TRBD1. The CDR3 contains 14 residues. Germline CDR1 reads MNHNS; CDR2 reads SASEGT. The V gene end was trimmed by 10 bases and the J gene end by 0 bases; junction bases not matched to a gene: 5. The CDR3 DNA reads TGTGCCATACGACAGGGAACGAACACCGGGGAGCTGTTTTTT. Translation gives CAIRQGTNTGELFF.

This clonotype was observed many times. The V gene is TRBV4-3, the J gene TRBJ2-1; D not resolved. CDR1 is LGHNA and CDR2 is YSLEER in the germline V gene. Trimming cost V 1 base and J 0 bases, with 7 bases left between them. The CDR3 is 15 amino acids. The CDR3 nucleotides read TGCGCCAGCAGCCAAGTGGGCGTCTCCTACAATGAGCAGTTCTTC. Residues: CASSQVGVSYNEQFF.

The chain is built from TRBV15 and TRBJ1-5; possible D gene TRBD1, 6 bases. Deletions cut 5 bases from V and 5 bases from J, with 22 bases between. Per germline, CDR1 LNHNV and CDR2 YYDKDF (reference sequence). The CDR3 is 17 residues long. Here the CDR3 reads CATSAGYEEGGDQPQHF. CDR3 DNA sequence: TGTGCCACCAGCGCGGGATACGAGGAAGGGGGGGATCAGCCCCAGCATTTT.

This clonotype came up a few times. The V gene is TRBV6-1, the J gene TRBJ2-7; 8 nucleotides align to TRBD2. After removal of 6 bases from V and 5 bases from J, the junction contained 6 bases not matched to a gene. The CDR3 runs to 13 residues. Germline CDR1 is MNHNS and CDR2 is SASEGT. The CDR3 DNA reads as TGTGCCAGCAGACTAGCGGAGGCACACGAGCAGTACTTC. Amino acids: CASRLAEAHEQYF.

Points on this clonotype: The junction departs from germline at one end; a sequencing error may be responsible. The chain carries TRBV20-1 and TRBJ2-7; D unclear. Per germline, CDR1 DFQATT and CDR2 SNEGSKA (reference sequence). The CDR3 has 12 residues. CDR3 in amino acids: CSARDVGYGQYF. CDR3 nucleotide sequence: TGCAGTGCTAGAGATGTAGGGTACGGGCAGTACTTC.

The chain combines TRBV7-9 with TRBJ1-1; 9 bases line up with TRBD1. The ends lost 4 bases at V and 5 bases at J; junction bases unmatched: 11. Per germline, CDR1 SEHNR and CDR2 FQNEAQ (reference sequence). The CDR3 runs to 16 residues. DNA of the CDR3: TGTGCCAGCAGCTCTTCCGGGACAGGGCTAAAAACTGAAGCTTTCTTT. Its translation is CASSSSGTGLKTEAFF.

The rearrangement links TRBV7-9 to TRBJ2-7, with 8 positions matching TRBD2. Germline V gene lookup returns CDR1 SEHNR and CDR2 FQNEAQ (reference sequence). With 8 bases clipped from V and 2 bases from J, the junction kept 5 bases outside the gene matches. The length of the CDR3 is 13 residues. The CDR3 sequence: CASETSETYEQYF. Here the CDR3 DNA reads TGTGCCAGCGAGACTAGCGAGACCTACGAGCAGTACTTC.

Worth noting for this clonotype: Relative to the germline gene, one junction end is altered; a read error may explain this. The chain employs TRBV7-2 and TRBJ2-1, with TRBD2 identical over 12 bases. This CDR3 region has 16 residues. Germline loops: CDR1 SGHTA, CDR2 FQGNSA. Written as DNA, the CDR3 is TGCGCCAGCAGCCAAGATCGGGGACTAGCGGGCCATGAGCAGTTCTTC. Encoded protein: CASSQDRGLAGHEQFF. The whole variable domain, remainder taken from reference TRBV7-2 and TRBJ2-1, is GAGVSQSPSNKVTEKGKDVELRCDPISGHTALYWYRQSLGQGLEFLIYFQGNSAPDKSGLPSDRFSAERTGGSVSTLTIQRTQQEDSAVYLCASSQDRGLAGHEQFFGPGTRLTVL.

CDR3 residues: CAISERGANTGELFF. The CDR3 nucleotides read TGTGCCATCAGTGAGAGGGGTGCAAACACCGGGGAGCTGTTTTTT. The V gene is TRBV10-3, the J gene TRBJ2-2, with D perhaps matching TRBD1 (5 bases). This CDR3 has 15 residues. V was pared by 2 bases and J by 2 bases, with 9 bases between. From germline, CDR1 is ENHRY and CDR2 SYGVKD.

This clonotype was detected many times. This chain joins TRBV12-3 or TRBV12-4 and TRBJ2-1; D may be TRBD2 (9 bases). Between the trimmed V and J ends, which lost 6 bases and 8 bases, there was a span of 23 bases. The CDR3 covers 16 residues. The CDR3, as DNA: TGTGCCAGCAGCCCAGGGGGCGGGAGGGCCCTGGATGAGCAGTTCTTC. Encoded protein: CASSPGGGRALDEQFF.

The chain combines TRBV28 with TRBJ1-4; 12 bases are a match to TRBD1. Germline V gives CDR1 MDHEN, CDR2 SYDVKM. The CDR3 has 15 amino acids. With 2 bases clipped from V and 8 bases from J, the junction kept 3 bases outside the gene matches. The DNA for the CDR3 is TGTGCCAGCAGTTTACGGGGGACAGGGGGCGAAAAACTGTTTTTT. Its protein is CASSLRGTGGEKLFF. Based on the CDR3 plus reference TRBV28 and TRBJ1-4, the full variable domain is DVKVTQSSRYLVKRTGEKVFLECVQDMDHENMFWYRQDPGLGLRLIYFSYDVKMKEKGDIPEGYSVSREKKERFSLILESASTNQTSMYLCASSLRGTGGEKLFFGSGTQLSVL.

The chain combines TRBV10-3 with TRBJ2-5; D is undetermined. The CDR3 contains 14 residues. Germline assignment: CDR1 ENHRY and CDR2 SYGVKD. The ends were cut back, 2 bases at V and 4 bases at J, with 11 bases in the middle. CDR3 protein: CAISEPKNRETQYF. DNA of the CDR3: TGTGCCATCAGTGAGCCAAAAAACCGAGAGACCCAGTACTTC.

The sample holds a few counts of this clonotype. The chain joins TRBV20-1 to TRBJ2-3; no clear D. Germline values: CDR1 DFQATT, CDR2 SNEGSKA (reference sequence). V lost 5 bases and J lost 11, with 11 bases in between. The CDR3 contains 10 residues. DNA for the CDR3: TGCAGTGCTCCCCTCGTCCAGCAGTATTTT. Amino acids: CSAPLVQQYF.